This T cell receptor beta chain was observed in a study of blood T cells in healthy people across ages. Study-wide results and limits: It was not known whether donors were CMV positive (a possible confounder of expanded clonotype changes).

Between the trimmed V and J ends, which lost 2 bases and 2 bases, there was a span of 9 bases. Germline V lookup: CDR1 ENHRY, CDR2 SYGVKD. The CDR3 length is 14 residues. Next came a second PCR, run for about 6 to 11 cycles, which used a sample-barcoded 5' primer along with a J-beta primer mix. TCRdb called the 5' RACE reads again in MiXCR, with one record for every CDR3 protein. The sample has about 2 million distinct CDR3 sequences; roughly 50% are singletons. Regarding this clonotype: Its antigen remains unknown.

Each of the donors had approximately 10 milliliters of peripheral blood drawn into EDTA-treated Vacutainer tubes. The chain is built from TRBV10-3 and TRBJ1-2; no reliable D call. Sequenced input: blood. The TCR was taken from a woman in her 40s in good health. The CDR3 nucleotides are TGTGCCATCAGTGAGGTCCTGGCCAACTATGGCTACACCTTC. Protein sequence: CAISEVLANYGYTF.